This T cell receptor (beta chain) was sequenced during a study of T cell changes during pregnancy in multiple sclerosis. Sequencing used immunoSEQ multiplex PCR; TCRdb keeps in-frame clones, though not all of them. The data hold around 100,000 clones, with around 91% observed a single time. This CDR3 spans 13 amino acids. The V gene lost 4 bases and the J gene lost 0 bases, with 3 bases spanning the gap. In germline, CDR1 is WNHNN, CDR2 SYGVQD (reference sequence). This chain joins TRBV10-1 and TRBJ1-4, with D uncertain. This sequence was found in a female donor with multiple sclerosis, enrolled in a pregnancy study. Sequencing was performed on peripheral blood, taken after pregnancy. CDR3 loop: CASSAATNEKLFF. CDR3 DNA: TGCGCCAGCAGTGCGGCAACTAATGAAAAACTGTTTTTT.